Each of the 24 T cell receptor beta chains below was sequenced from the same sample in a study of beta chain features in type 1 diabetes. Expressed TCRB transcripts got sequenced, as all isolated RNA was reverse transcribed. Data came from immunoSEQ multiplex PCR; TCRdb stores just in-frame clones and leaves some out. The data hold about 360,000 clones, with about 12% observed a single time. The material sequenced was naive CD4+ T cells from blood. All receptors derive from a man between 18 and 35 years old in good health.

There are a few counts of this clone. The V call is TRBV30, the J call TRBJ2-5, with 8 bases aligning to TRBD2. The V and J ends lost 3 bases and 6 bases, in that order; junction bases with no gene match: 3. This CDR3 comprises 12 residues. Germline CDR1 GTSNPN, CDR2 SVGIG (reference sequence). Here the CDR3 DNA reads TGTGCCTGGAGGGTAGCGGGGCAGACCCAGTACTTC. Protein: CAWRVAGQTQYF.

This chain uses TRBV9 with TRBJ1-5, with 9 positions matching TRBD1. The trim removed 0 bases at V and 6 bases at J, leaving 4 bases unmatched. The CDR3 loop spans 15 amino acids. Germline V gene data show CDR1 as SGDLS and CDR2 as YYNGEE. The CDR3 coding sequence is TGTGCCAGCAGCGTAGGACAGGGGGGCTCTCAGCCCCAGCATTTT. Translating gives CASSVGQGGSQPQHF.

CDR3 coding DNA: TGTGCCAGCAGCTTGACTCTCGCCGACTATGGCTACACCTTC. Its translation: CASSLTLADYGYTF. The chain joins TRBV11-2 to TRBJ1-2; no firm D call. Germline V gene lookup returns CDR1 SGHAT and CDR2 FQNNGV. This CDR3 has 14 residues. V lost 3 bases and J lost 3, with 11 bases in between.

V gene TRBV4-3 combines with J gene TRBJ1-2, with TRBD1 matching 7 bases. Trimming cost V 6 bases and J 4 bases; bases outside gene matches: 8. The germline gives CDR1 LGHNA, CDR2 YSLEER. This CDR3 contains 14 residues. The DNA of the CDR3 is TGCGCCAGCAGGCTGACAGGGCAGGGCTATGGCTACACCTTC. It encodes CASRLTGQGYGYTF.

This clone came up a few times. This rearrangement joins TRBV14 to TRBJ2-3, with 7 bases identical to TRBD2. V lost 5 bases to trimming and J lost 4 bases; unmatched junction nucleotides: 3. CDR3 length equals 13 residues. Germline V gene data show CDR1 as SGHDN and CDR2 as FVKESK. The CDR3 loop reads CASSDGRSDTQYF. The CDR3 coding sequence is TGTGCCAGCAGCGACGGGAGGTCAGATACGCAGTATTTT.

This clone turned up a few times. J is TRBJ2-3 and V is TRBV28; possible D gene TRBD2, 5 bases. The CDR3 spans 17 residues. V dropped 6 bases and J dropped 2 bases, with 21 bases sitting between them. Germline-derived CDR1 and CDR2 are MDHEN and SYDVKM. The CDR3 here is CASSPSGWETYTDTQYF. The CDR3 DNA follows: TGTGCCAGCAGCCCGTCGGGCTGGGAGACATACACAGATACGCAGTATTTT.

CDR3 DNA: TGTGCCAGCAGGGTGCGGGGAACCGCTCAAGAGACCCAGTACTTC. Translating it yields CASRVRGTAQETQYF. The V and J genes are TRBV5-5 and TRBJ2-5; perhaps TRBD2 as D (6 bases). Trimming shortened V by 5 bases and J by 2 bases, and 16 bases separated the two germline ends. Germline V lookup: CDR1 SGHKS, CDR2 YYEKEE (reference sequence). The CDR3 runs 15 residues.

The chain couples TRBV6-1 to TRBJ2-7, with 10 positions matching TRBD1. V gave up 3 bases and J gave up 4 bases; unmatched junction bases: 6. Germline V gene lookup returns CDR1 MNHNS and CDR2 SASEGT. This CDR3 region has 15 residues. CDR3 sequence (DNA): TGTGCCAGCAGTGAGCAACCGGGACAGGGGTACGAGCAGTACTTC. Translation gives CASSEQPGQGYEQYF.

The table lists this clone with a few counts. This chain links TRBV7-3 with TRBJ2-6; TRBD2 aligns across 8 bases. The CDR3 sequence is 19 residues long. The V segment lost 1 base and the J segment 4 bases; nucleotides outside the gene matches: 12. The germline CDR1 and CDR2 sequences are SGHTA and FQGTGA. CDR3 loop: CASSLNGREGEGGANVLTF. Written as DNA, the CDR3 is TGTGCCAGCAGCTTAAATGGTCGGGAGGGCGAGGGAGGGGCCAACGTCCTGACTTTC.

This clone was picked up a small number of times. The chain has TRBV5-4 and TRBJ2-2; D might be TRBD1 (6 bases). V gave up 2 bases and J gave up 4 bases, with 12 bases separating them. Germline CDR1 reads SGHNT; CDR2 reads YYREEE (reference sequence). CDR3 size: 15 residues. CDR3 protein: CASSLDRISTGELFF. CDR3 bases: TGTGCCAGCAGCTTAGACAGGATAAGCACCGGGGAGCTGTTTTTT.

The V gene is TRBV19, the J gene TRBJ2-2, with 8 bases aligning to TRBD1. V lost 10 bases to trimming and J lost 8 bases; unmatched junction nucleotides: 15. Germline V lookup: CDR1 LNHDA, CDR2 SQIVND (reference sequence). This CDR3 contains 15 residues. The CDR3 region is CATSRETGASGELFF. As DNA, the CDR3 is TGTGCCACCTCACGCGAGACAGGGGCGAGTGGGGAGCTGTTTTTT.

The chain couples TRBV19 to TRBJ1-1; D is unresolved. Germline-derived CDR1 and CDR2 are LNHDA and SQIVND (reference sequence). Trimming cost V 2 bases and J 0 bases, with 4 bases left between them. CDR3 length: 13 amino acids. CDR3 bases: TGTGCCAGTAGTATAAGCGTGAACACTGAAGCTTTCTTT. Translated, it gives CASSISVNTEAFF.

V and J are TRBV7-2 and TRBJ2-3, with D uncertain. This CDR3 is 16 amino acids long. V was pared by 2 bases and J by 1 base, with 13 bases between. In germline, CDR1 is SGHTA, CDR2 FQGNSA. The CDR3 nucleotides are TGTGCCAGCAGCTTAATCCCAGGTGTTGGCACAGATACGCAGTATTTT. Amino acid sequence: CASSLIPGVGTDTQYF.

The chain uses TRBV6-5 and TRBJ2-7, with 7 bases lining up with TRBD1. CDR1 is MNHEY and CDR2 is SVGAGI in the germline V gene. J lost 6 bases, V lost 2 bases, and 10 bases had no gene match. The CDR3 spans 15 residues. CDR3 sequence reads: CASSYGTDQGFEQYF. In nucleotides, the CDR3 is TGTGCCAGCAGTTACGGGACAGATCAGGGCTTCGAGCAGTACTTC.

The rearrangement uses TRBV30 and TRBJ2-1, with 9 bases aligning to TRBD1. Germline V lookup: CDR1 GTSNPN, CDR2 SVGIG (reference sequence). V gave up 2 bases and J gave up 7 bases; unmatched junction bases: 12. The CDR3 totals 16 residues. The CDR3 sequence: CAWSILPGQGRNEQFF. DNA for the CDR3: TGTGCCTGGAGTATCTTACCGGGACAGGGAAGGAATGAGCAGTTCTTC.

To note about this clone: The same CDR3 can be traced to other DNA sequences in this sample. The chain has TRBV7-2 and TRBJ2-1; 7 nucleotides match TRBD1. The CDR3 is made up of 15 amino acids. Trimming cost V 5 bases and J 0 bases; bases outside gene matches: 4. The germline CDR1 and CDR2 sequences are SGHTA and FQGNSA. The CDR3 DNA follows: TGTGCCAGCAGCCTACAGGGGAGCTCCTACAATGAGCAGTTCTTC. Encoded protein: CASSLQGSSYNEQFF.

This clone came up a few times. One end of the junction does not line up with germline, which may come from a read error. CDR3 region: CASSLLTSGDNEQFF. CDR3 coding DNA: TGTGCTAGCAGCTTACTGACTAGCGGAGACAATGAGCAGTTCTTC. The gene calls are TRBV7-7 and TRBJ2-1; TRBD2 matches 9 bases. The CDR3 totals 15 residues. Germline loops: CDR1 SSHAT, CDR2 FNYEAQ (reference sequence).

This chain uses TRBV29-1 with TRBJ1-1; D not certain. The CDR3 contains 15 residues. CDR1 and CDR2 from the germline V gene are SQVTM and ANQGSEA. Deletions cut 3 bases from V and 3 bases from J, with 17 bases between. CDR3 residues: CSVEYWAWSYTEAFF. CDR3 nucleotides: TGCAGCGTTGAGTACTGGGCCTGGTCATACACTGAAGCTTTCTTT.

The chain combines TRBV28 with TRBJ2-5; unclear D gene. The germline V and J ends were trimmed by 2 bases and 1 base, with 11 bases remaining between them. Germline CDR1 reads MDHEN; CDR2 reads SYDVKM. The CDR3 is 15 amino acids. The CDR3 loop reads CASSLIYTRQETQYF. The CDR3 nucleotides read TGTGCCAGCAGTTTAATTTACACACGCCAAGAGACCCAGTACTTC.

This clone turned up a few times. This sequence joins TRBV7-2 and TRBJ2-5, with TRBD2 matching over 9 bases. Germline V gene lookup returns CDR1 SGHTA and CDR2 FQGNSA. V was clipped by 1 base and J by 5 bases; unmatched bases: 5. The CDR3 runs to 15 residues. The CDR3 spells CASSLGGGAVETQYF. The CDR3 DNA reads TGTGCCAGCAGCTTAGGCGGGGGGGCCGTGGAGACCCAGTACTTC.

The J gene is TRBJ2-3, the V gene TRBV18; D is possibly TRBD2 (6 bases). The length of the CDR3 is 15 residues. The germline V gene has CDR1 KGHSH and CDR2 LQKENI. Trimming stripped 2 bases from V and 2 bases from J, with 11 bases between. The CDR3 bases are TGTGCCAGCTCACCAATTGGGGGGACCACAGATACGCAGTATTTT. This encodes CASSPIGGTTDTQYF.

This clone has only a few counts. The CDR3 DNA follows: TGTGCCAGCAGTTTCGGACTAGCCGGGGGATCCGAGCAGTACTTC. Protein product: CASSFGLAGGSEQYF. The V gene is TRBV27, the J gene TRBJ2-7; 8 bases map to TRBD2. The germline V gene has CDR1 MNHEY and CDR2 SMNVEV (reference sequence). This CDR3 region has 15 residues. Trimming at V came to 3 bases and at J to 6 bases, leaving 10 bases not matched to a gene.

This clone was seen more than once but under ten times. CDR3 in amino acids: CASSQPEGGTNTGELFF. For the CDR3, the DNA is TGTGCCAGCAGCCAACCGGAGGGCGGAACGAACACCGGGGAGCTGTTTTTT. V and J are TRBV5-4 and TRBJ2-2; D possibly corresponds to TRBD2 (6 bases). CDR3 size: 17 residues. Between the trimmed V and J ends, which lost 4 bases and 0 bases, there was a span of 16 bases. The germline CDR1 and CDR2 sequences are SGHNT and YYREEE (reference sequence).

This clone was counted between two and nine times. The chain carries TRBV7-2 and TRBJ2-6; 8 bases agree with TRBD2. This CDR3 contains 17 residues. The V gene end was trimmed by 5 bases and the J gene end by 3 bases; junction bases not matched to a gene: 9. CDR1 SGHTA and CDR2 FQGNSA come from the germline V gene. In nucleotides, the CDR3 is TGTGCCAGCAGCCGATCGGGACTAGGGCTTGGGGCCAACGTCCTGACTTTC. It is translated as CASSRSGLGLGANVLTF.